The sample holds one count of the clone carrying this T cell receptor beta chain. Germline assignment: CDR1 DFQATT and CDR2 SNEGSKA (reference sequence). The CDR3 length is 11 residues. V lost 3 bases to trimming and J lost 3 bases, with 6 bases between them. Authors' analysis steps: Using reference gene primer amplification, nucleated cell counts were estimated. Produced via immunoSEQ multiplex PCR; TCRdb's table is partial and in-frame only. The D gene and trimming were derived from the DNA, and the V and J assignments and clone size from that table. The table has about 45,000 clones, about 89% seen once. This sample stems from a study of blood T cell repertoires in COVID-19.

The sequenced sample was peripheral blood. The rearrangement joins TRBV20-1 to TRBJ2-7, with a possible D match to TRBD2 (6 bases). The receptor was derived from a human donor in a cohort sampled during active COVID-19. CDR3 coding DNA: TGCAGTGCTAGCGGGAGCTACGAGCAGTACTTC. It encodes CSASGSYEQYF.